This TCR beta chain comes out of a study of read filtering for tumor transcriptome and immune sequencing. Study as a whole: Among patients, 17 to 20 were male and some 15 female, aged 47 to 80 (mean about 71). Notes on the study in general: Dropping single-read clonotypes raised IR-seq and RNA-seq shared-clonotype correlation.

The library was built from 400 to 500 ng RNA with molecular barcoded adaptors for alpha/delta and beta/gamma chains. TCRdb reanalysed the reads using MiXCR and keeps one entry per CDR3 protein. The profile covers tens of thousands of distinct CDR3 sequences, with about 20% appearing a single time and 30% to 45% taken by the ten largest. This clonotype was seen many times. Antigen: not known. Germline CDR1 and CDR2: MNHEY and SVGEGT. The CDR3 extends over 15 amino acids. Trimming stripped 2 bases from V and 4 bases from J, with 14 bases between. J is TRBJ1-2 and V is TRBV6-2 or TRBV6-3; unclear D gene. The receptor was isolated from a donor aged 40 or over with multiple myeloma. Sequences were obtained from a population of CD138-negative cells sorted from bone marrow. CDR3: CASSYGETASYGYTF. In DNA, the CDR3 is TGTGCCAGCAGTTACGGCGAGACGGCAAGCTATGGCTACACCTTC.